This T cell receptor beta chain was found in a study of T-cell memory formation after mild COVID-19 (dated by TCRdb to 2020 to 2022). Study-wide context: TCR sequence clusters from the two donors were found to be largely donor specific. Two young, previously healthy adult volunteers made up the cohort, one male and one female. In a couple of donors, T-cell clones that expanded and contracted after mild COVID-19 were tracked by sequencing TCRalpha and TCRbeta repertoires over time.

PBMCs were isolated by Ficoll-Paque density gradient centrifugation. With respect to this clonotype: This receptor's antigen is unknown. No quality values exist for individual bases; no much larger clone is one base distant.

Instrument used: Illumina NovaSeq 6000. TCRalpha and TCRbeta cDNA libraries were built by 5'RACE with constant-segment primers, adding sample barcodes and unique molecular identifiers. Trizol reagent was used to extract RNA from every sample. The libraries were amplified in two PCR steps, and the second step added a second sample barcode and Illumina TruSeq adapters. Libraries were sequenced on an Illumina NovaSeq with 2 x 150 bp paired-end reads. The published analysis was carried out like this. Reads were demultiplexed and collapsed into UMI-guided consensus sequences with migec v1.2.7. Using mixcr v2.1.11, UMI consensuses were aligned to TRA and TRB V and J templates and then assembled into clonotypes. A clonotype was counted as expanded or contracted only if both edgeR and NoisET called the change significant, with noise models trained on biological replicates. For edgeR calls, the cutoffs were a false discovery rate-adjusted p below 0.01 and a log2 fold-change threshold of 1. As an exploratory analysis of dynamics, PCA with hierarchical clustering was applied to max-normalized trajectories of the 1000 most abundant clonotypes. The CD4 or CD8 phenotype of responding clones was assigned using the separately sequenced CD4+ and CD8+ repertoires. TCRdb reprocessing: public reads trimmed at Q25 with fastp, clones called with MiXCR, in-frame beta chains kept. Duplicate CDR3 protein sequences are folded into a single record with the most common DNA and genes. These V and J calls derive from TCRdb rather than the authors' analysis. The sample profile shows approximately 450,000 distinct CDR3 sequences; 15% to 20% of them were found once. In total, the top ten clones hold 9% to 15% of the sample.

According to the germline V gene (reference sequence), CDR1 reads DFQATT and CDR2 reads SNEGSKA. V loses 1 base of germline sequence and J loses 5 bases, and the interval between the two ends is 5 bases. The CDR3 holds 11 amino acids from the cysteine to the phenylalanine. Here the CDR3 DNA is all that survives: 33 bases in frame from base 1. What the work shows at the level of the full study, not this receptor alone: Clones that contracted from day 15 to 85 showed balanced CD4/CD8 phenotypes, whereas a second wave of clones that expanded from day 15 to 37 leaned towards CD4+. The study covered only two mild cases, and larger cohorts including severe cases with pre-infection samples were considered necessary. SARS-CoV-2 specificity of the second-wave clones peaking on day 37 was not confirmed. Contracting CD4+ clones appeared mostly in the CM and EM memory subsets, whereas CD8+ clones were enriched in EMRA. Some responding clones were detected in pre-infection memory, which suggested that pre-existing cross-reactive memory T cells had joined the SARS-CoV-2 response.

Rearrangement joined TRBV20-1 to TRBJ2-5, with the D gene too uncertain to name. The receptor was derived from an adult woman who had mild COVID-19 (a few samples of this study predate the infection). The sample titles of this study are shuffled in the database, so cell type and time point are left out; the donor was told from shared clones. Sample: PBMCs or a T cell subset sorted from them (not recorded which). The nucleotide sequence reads TGCAGTGCTAGAGCCAGGGAGACCCAGTACTTC. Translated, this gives CSARARETQYF.